This entry features one T cell receptor beta chain sequence. Antigen: not known. These data come from a study of blood T cells in healthy people across ages. V gave up 3 bases and J gave up 5 bases, with 13 bases separating them. The CDR3 has 14 residues. Donors were healthy Caucasian individuals from Russia aged about 6 to 90. Study results and caveats: More naive CD4+ cells and higher diversity marked long-lived donors relative to aged donors. Percentage of naive T cells showed a strong correlation with TCR beta diversity.

Sample-barcoded 5' priming and a J-beta primer mix drove a second PCR of roughly 6 to 12 cycles. TCRdb re-called the 5' RACE reads through MiXCR, storing one row per CDR3 protein. The sample yields under 2,000,000 distinct CDR3 sequences, around half seen once. The receptor was isolated from a woman in her thirties or forties in good health. What was sequenced was blood. The chain has TRBV12-3 or TRBV12-4 and TRBJ1-2; tentative D call: TRBD1 (5 bases). Here the CDR3 DNA reads TGTGCCAGCAGTTTGCCCGGGACGGCGTATGGCTACACCTTC. Protein sequence: CASSLPGTAYGYTF.